This T cell receptor (beta chain) was sequenced in a study of technical replicates of blood from a handful of donors. The ends were cut back, 1 base at V and 2 bases at J, with 6 bases in the middle. The CDR3 loop spans 15 amino acids. CDR1 and CDR2 (germline): MNHEY, SVGAGI. Sequenced by immunoSEQ multiplex PCR; TCRdb stores in-frame clones only, minus some. The sample contains more than 15,000 clones, 82% of which appear only once. The sequence came from a human donor in good health. Some clones in this sample may be carry-over from other donors' samples. Material for sequencing was PBMCs. The J gene is TRBJ2-6, the V gene TRBV6-5, with a possible D match to TRBD2 (5 bases). The CDR3 spells CASSYFGAGANVLTF. In nucleotides, the CDR3 is TGTGCCAGCAGTTACTTCGGGGCTGGGGCCAACGTCCTGACTTTC.